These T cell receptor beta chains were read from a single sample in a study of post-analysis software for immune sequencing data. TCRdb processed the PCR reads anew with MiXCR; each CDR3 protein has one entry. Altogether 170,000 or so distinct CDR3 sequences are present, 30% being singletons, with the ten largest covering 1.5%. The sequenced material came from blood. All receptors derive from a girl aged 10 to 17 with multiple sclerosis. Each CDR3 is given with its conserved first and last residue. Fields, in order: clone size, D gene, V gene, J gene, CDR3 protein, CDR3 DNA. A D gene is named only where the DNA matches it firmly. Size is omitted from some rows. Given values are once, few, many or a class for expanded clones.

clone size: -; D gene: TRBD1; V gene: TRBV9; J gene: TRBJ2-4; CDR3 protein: CASSPGQAPSGKNIQYF; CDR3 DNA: TGTGCCAGCAGCCCTGGACAGGCGCCATCAGGGAAAAACATTCAGTACTTC
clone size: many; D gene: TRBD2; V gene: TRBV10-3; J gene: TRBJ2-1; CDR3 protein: CAISEWLAVTYNEQFF; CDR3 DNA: TGTGCCATCAGTGAGTGGCTAGCGGTAACTTACAATGAGCAGTTCTTC
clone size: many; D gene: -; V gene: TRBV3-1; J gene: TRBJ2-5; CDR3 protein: CASSSIREGETQYF; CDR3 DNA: TGTGCCAGCAGCTCCATCCGGGAAGGGGAGACCCAGTACTTC
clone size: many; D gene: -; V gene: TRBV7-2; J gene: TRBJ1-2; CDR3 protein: CASSLMGNYGYTF; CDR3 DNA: TGTGCCAGCAGCTTGATGGGGAACTATGGCTACACCTTC
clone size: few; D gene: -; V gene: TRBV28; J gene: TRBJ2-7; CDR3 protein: CASSTGRRFPTYEQYF; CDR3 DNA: TGTGCCAGCAGTACGGGACGGCGATTCCCTACCTACGAGCAGTACTTC
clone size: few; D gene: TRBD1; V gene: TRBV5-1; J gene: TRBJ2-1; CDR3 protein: CASSFWTGGEDEQFF; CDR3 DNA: TGCGCCAGCAGCTTTTGGACAGGGGGCGAGGATGAGCAGTTCTTC
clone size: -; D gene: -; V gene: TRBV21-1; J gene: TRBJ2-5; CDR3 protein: CVSGLYQETQYF; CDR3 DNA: TGTGTCAGCGGCCTTTACCAAGAGACCCAGTACTTC
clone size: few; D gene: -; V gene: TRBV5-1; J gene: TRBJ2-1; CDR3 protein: CASSAGSSYNEQFF; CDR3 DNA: TGCGCCAGCAGCGCTGGGAGCTCCTACAATGAGCAGTTCTTC
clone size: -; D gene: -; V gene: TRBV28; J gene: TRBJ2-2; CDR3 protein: CASTSGAGGGTGELFF; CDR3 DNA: TGTGCCAGCACCTCCGGCGCGGGTGGGGGCACCGGGGAGCTGTTTTTT
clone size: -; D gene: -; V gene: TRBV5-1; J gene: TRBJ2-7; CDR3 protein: CASSFQGSHYEQYF; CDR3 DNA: TGCGCCAGCAGCTTTCAGGGGTCCCACTACGAGCAGTACTTC
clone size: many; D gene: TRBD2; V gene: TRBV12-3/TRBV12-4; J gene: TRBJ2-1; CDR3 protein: CASSSGLAGGPSYNEQFF; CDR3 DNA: TGTGCCAGCAGTTCAGGACTAGCGGGAGGGCCCTCCTACAATGAGCAGTTCTTC
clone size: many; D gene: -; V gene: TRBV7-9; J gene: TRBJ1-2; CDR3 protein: CASSPRGLFRGGYTF; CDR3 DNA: TGTGCCAGCAGCCCAAGGGGACTTTTCCGGGGAGGCTACACCTTC
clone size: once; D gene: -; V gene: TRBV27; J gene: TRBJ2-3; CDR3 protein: CASSLYDTQYF; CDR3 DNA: TGTGCCAGCAGTTTGTATGATACGCAGTATTTT
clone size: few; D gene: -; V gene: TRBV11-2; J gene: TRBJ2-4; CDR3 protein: CASSPRDQNIQYF; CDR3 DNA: TGTGCCAGCAGCCCCCGAGATCAAAACATTCAGTACTTC
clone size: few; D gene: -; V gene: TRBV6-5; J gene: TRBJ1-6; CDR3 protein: CASSQQEDSPLHF; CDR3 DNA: TGTGCCAGCAGTCAACAGGAAGATTCACCCCTCCACTTT
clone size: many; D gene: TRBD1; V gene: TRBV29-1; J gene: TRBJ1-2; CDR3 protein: CSARGQGVGYTF; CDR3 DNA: TGCAGCGCCCGGGGGCAGGGGGTCGGCTACACCTTC
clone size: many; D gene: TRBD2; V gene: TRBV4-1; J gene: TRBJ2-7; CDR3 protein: CASSQELAAYYEQYF; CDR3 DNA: TGCGCCAGCAGCCAAGAACTAGCGGCCTATTACGAGCAGTACTTC
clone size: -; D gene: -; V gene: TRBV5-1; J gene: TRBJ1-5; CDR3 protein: CASAPEDGDYQPQHF; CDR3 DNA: TGCGCCAGCGCCCCAGAGGACGGAGACTATCAGCCCCAGCATTTT
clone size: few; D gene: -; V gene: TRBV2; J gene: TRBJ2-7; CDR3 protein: CASSQAGSGPYEQYF; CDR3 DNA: TGTGCCAGCAGCCAGGCGGGTAGCGGCCCCTACGAGCAGTACTTC
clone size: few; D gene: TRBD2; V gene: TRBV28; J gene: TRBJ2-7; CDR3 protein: CASSRSGRASYEQYF; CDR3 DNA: TGTGCCAGCAGCCGTAGCGGGAGGGCCTCCTACGAGCAGTACTTC
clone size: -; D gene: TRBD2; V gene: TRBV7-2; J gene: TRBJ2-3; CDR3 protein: CASSFLSGSADTQYF; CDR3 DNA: TGTGCCAGCAGCTTCCTAAGCGGGAGCGCGGATACGCAGTATTTT
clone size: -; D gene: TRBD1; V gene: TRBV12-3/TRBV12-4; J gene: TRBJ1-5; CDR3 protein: CASSRQGIQPQHF; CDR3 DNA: TGTGCCAGCAGTCGACAGGGCATCCAGCCCCAGCATTTT
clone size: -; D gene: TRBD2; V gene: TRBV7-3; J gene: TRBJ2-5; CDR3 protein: CASSLNPPGGRFQETQYF; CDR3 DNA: TGTGCCAGCAGCTTAAACCCTCCGGGCGGGAGGTTCCAAGAGACCCAGTACTTC
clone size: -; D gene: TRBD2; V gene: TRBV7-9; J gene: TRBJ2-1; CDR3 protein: CASRRGTSGYNEQFF; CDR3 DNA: TGTGCCAGCAGACGGGGGACTAGCGGTTACAATGAGCAGTTCTTC
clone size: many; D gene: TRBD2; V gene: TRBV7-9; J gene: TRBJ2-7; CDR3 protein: CASSRLAQAPSGEQYF; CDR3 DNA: TGTGCCAGCAGCCGACTAGCCCAAGCTCCTTCTGGGGAGCAGTACTTC
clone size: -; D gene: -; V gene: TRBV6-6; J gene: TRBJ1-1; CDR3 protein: CASLTRTYRNTEAFF; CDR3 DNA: TGTGCCAGCCTAACGAGGACTTACCGAAACACTGAAGCTTTCTTT
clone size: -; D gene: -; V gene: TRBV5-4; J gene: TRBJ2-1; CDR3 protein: CASSGTGINEQFF; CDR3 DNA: TGTGCCAGCAGCGGAACAGGGATCAATGAGCAGTTCTTC
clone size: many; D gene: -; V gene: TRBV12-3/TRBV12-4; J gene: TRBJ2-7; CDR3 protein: CASSFGGRAYEQYF; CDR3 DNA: TGTGCCAGCAGTTTTGGGGGGAGAGCCTACGAGCAGTACTTC
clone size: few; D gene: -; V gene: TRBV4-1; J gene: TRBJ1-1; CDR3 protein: CASSQVQGMNTEAFF; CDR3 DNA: TGCGCCAGCAGCCAAGTCCAGGGAATGAACACTGAAGCTTTCTTT
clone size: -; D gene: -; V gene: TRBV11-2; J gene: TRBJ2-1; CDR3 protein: CASSQGRRYNEQFF; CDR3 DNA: TGTGCCAGCAGCCAGGGACGAAGATACAATGAGCAGTTCTTC
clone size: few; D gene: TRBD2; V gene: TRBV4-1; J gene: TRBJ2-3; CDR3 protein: CASSLGGGAAPSDTQYF; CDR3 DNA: TGCGCCAGCAGCCTCGGGGGGGGCGCAGCCCCCTCAGATACGCAGTATTTT
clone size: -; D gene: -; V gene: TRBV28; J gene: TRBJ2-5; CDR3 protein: CASSFRAGQHQETQYF; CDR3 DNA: TGTGCCAGCAGTTTTCGAGCGGGACAGCACCAAGAGACCCAGTACTTC
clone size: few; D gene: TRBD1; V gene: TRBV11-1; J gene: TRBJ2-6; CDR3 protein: CASSFSIGTGDPRQEGSGANVLTF; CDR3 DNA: TGTGCCAGCAGCTTTTCAATCGGGACAGGGGACCCACGACAAGAAGGCTCTGGGGCCAACGTCCTGACTTTC
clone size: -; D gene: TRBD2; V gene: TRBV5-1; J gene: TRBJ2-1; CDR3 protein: CASSRVGLGSDEQFF; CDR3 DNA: TGCGCCAGCAGCCGAGTGGGACTAGGGTCGGATGAGCAGTTCTTC
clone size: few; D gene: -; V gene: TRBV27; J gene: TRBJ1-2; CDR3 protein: CASSLFFANYGYTF; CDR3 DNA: TGTGCCAGCAGTTTATTCTTTGCTAACTATGGCTACACCTTC
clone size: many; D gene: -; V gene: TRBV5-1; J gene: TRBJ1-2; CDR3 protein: CASSLSQELNYGYTF; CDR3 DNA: TGCGCCAGCAGCTTGTCACAGGAACTTAACTATGGCTACACCTTC
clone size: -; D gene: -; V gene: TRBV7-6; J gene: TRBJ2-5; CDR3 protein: CASSSLGRQETQYF; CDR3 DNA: TGTGCCAGCAGCTCCCTTGGCAGACAAGAGACCCAGTACTTC
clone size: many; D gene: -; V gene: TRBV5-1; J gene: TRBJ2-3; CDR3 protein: CASSLDRGGTDTQYF; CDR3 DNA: TGCGCCAGCAGCTTGGACAGGGGAGGAACAGATACGCAGTATTTT
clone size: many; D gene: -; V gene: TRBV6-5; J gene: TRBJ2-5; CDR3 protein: CASSYPIEVSLYEQYFGEYF; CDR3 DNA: -
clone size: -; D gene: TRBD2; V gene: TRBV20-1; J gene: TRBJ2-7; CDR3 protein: CSAMGPAGAWGLNNEQYF; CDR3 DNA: TGCAGTGCCATGGGACCAGCGGGAGCGTGGGGATTGAACAATGAGCAGTACTTC
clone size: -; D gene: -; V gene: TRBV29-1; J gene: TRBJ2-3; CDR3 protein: CSAEGDGSAPDTQYF; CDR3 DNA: TGCAGCGCAGAGGGGGATGGTTCGGCGCCAGATACGCAGTATTTT
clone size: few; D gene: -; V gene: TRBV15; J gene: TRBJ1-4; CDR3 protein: CAASRDSSDSEKLFF; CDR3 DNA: TGTGCCGCCAGCAGAGATTCTTCGGACAGCGAAAAACTGTTTTTT
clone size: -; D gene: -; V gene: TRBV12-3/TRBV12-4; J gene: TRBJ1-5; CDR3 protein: CASSLDVLAGGLSNQPQHF; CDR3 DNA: TGTGCCAGCAGTTTGGACGTATTGGCTGGGGGGCTCAGCAATCAGCCCCAGCATTTT
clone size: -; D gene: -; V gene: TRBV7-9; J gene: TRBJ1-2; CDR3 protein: CAAQGQVYGYTF; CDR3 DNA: TGCGCCGCCCAGGGGCAAGTCTATGGCTACACCTTC